This T cell receptor beta chain originates from a study of T cell responses to AZD1222 COVID-19 vaccine. Study overall: The study pooled second doses at about 4 or about 12 weeks. The study, taken as a whole, reports: It should be noted that donors were predominantly white British and more often female, and clonal diversity was possibly underestimated. Repertoire collection took place solely once the T cell response had peaked.

The CDR3 runs to 14 residues. The germline gives CDR1 SNHLY, CDR2 FYNNEI. V shed 3 bases and J shed 7 bases, with 13 bases lying between them. In regard to this clone: Its target is not known.

This table comes from immunoSEQ multiplex PCR, and its TCRdb copy is limited to in-frame clones, with some not included. The top ten clones hold about 8.5% of a sample with 90,000 to 150,000 clones, over 75% of them seen once. This sequence was found in an adult in good health. The chain couples TRBV2 to TRBJ1-5, with D possibly TRBD1 on 5 matching bases. The sample in question was peripheral blood, obtained on day 0 of AZD1222 vaccination. Here the CDR3 DNA reads TGTGCCAGCAGTGATGGGACGGTATGGCAGCCCCAGCATTTT. Translation gives CASSDGTVWQPQHF.